Listed below are T cell receptor beta chains from one sample, sequenced in a study of blood T cell repertoires in COVID-19. The table came from immunoSEQ multiplex PCR; TCRdb's copy has only in-frame clones and leaves some out. The table shows roughly 330,000 clones, with around 87% occurring only once. The sequenced sample was PBMCs or T cells enriched from blood (not recorded which). The origin of the receptors is a woman aged 25 to 39 who had recovered from COVID-19. Each CDR3 is given with its conserved first and last residue. A D gene is named only where the DNA matches it firmly.

v_call	d_call	j_call	cdr3_aa	cdr3_nt
TRBV9	TRBD1	TRBJ1-1	CASSVSGGASEAFF	TGTGCCAGCAGCGTGTCAGGGGGCGCATCTGAAGCTTTCTTT
TRBV6-1	TRBD1	TRBJ1-2	CASSEIDRGNGYTF	TGTGCCAGCAGTGAAATTGACAGGGGCAATGGCTACACCTTC
TRBV6-2/TRBV6-3	TRBD2	TRBJ2-1	CASSRGGPSGYEQFF	TGTGCCAGCAGTCGCGGGGGGCCTTCAGGATACGAGCAGTTCTTC
TRBV12-3/TRBV12-4	-	TRBJ2-5	CASSLLETQYF	TGTGCCAGCAGCCTATTAGAGACCCAGTACTTC
TRBV5-1	TRBD2	TRBJ2-3	CASSLATAGGPTDTQYF	TGCGCCAGCAGCTTGGCCACGGCGGGGGGGCCCACAGATACGCAGTATTTT
TRBV5-1	-	TRBJ2-5	CASSPGQLQETQYF	TGCGCCAGCAGCCCCGGACAGCTTCAAGAGACCCAGTACTTC
TRBV28	TRBD1	TRBJ1-4	CASGQGANEKLFF	TGTGCCAGCGGACAGGGGGCTAATGAAAAACTGTTTTTT
TRBV5-1	-	TRBJ2-1	CASSFQGTYNEQFF	TGCGCCAGCAGCTTCCAGGGGACCTACAATGAGCAGTTCTTC
TRBV7-6	-	TRBJ1-1	CASSLVGRNTEAFF	TGTGCCAGCAGCTTAGTGGGCCGGAACACTGAAGCTTTCTTT
TRBV11-2	TRBD2	TRBJ2-3	CASSWTSGGYGDTQYF	TGTGCCAGCAGCTGGACTAGCGGGGGGTATGGAGATACGCAGTATTTT
TRBV19	TRBD1	TRBJ2-3	CASSAQRTGDTDTQYF	TGTGCCAGTAGTGCGCAACGGACAGGGGACACAGATACGCAGTATTTT
TRBV19	TRBD1	TRBJ2-6	CASNSPGQGFSGANVLTF	TGTGCCAGTAATTCCCCGGGACAGGGTTTCTCTGGGGCCAACGTCCTGACTTTC
TRBV4-1	TRBD1	TRBJ2-3	CASSQDTGGTDTQYF	TGCGCCAGCAGCCAAGATACAGGGGGCACAGATACGCAGTATTTT
TRBV11-1	TRBD1	TRBJ1-2	CASSPDRAAVGYTF	TGTGCCAGCAGCCCTGACAGGGCGGCGGTTGGCTACACCTTC
TRBV7-2	-	TRBJ1-2	CASSSLGPGGYTF	TGTGCCAGCAGCTCGTTGGGTCCGGGAGGCTACACCTTC
TRBV4-3	TRBD1	TRBJ1-3	CASSQYRGEVAGNTIYF	TGCGCCAGCAGCCAGTACAGGGGAGAGGTTGCTGGAAACACCATATATTTT
TRBV18	-	TRBJ1-2	CASSPTRDNVYGYTF	TGTGCCAGCTCACCCACCCGGGACAATGTCTATGGCTACACCTTC
TRBV13	-	TRBJ1-2	CASSTSRQAVWGGYTF	TGTGCCAGCAGCACCTCGAGACAGGCCGTCTGGGGTGGCTACACCTTC